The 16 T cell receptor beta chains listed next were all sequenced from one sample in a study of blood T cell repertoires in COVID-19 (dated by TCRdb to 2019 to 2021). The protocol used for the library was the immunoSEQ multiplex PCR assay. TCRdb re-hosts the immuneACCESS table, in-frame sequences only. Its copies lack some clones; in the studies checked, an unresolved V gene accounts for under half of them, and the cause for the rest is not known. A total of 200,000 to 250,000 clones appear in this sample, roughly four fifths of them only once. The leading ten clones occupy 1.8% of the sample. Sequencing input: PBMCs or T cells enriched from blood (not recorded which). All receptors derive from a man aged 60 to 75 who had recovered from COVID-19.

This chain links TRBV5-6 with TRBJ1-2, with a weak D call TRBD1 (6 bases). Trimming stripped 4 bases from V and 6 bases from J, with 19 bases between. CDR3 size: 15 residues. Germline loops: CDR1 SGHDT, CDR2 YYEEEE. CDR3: CASSPGQFSQDGYTF. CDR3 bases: TGTGCCAGCAGCCCCGGACAGTTCTCCCAGGATGGCTACACCTTC.

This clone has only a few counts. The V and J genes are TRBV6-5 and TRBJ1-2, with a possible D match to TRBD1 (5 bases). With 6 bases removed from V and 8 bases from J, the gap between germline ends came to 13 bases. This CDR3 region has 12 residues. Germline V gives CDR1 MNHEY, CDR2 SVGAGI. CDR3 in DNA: TGTGCCAGCAGCCCCACGGGGGAGGGCTACACCTTC. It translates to CASSPTGEGYTF.

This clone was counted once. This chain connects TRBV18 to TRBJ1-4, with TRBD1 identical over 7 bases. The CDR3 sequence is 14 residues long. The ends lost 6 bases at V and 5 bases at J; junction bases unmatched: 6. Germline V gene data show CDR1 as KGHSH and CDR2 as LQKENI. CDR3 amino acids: CASSRDSLNEKLFF. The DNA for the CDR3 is TGTGCCAGCTCGCGGGACAGCCTAAATGAAAAACTGTTTTTT.

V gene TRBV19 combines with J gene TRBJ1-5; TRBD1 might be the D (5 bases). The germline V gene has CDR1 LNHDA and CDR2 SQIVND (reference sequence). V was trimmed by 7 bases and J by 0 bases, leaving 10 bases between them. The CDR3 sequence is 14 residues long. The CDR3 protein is CASTTDNSNQPQHF. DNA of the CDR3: TGTGCCAGTACGACGGACAATAGCAATCAGCCCCAGCATTTT.

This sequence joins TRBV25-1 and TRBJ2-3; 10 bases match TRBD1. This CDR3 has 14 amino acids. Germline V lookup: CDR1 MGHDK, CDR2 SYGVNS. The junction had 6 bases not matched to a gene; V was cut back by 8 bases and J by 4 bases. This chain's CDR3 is CASRDRGVADTQYF. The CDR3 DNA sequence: TGTGCCAGCCGGGACAGGGGAGTAGCAGATACGCAGTATTTT.

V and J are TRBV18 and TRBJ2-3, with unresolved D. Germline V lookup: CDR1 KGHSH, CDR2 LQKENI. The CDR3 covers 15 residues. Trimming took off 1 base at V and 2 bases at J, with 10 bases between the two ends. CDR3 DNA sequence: TGTGCCAGCTCACCACTGTCCGGTTACACAGATACGCAGTATTTT. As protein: CASSPLSGYTDTQYF.

Here the CDR3 DNA reads TGTGCCAGCAGCCAAGATCCAGGGGGATTCTACGAGCAGTACTTC. This gives the protein CASSQDPGGFYEQYF. The J gene is TRBJ2-7, the V gene TRBV3-1 (or the pseudogene TRBV3-2), with 7 positions matching TRBD1. Germline loops: CDR1 LGHDT, CDR2 YNNKEL (reference sequence). Trimming at V came to 0 bases and at J to 3 bases, leaving 5 bases not matched to a gene. CDR3 size: 15 residues.

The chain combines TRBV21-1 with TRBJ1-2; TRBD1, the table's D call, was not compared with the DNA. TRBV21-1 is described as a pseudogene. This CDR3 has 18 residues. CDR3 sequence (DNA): TGTGCCAGCAGCAATGGCAGGGGGCAGACGGGCGATAACTATGGCTACACCTTC. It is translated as CASSNGRGQTGDNYGYTF.

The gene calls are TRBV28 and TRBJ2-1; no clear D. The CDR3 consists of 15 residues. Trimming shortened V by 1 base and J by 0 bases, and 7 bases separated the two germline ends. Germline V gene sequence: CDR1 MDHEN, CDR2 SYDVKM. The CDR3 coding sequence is TGTGCCAGCAGTTTATTGGAGAGCTCCTACAATGAGCAGTTCTTC. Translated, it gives CASSLLESSYNEQFF.

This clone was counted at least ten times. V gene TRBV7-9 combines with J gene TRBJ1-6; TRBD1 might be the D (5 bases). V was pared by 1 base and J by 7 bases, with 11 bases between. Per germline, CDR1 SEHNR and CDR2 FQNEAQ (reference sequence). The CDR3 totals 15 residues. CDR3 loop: CASSLGQNQNSPLHF. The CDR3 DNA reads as TGTGCCAGCAGCTTAGGACAGAACCAAAATTCACCCCTCCACTTT.

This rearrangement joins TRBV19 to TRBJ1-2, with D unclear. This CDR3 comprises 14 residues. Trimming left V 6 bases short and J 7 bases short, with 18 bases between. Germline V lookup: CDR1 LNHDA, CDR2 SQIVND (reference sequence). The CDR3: CASSPRPGGSGYTF. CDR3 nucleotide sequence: TGTGCCAGTAGCCCCCGCCCGGGAGGGAGTGGCTACACCTTC.

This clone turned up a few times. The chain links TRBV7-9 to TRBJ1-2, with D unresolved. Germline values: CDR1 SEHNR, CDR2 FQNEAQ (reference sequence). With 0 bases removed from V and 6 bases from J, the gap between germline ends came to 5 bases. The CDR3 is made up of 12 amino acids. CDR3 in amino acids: CASSLAGDGYTF. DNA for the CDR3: TGTGCCAGCAGCTTAGCAGGAGATGGCTACACCTTC. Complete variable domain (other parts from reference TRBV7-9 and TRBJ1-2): DTGVSQNPRHKITKRGQNVTFRCDPISEHNRLYWYRQTLGQGPEFLTYFQNEAQLEKSRLLSDRFSAERPKGSFSTLEIQRTEQGDSAMYLCASSLAGDGYTFGSGTRLTVV.

As DNA, the CDR3 is TGTGCCAGCAGCTTGGGGGCGGGGGAAAAACTGTTTTTT. Translation gives CASSLGAGEKLFF. This chain joins TRBV5-5 and TRBJ1-4, with D unclear. This CDR3 contains 13 residues. V gave up 0 bases and J gave up 8 bases, with 8 bases separating them. Germline loops: CDR1 SGHKS, CDR2 YYEKEE (reference sequence).

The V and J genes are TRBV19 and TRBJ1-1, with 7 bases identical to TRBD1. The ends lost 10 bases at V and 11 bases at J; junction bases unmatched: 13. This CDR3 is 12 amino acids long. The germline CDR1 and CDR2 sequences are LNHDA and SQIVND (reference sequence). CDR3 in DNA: TGTGCCACAAACCGGGACAGCCAGTCGGCTTTCTTT. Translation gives CATNRDSQSAFF.

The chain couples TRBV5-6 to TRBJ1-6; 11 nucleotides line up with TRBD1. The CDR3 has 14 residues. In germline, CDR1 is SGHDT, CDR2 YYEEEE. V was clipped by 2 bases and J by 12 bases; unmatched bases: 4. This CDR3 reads CASSFGTGGRPLHF. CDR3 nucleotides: TGTGCCAGCAGCTTTGGGACAGGGGGGCGACCCCTCCACTTT.

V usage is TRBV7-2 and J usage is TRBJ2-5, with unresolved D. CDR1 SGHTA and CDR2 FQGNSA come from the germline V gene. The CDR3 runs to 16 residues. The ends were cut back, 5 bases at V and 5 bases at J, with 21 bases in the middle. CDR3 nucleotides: TGTGCCAGCAGCCGCCAAGGTGTCGGGTGGATTGAGACCCAGTACTTC. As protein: CASSRQGVGWIETQYF. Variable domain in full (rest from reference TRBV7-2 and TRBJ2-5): GAGVSQSPSNKVTEKGKDVELRCDPISGHTALYWYRQSLGQGLEFLIYFQGNSAPDKSGLPSDRFSAERTGGSVSTLTIQRTQQEDSAVYLCASSRQGVGWIETQYFGPGTRLLVL.